Listed below are T cell receptor beta chains from one sample, sequenced in a study of T cells in Graves' hyperthyroidism and ophthalmopathy. TCRdb redid the calling of the multiplex PCR reads with MiXCR, one entry per CDR3 protein. This repertoire shows 200,000 or so distinct CDR3 sequences, about 17% found once; its top ten account for about half. The sample taken for sequencing was blood. Receptors originate from a woman aged 45-65 years with Graves' hyperthyroidism. Each CDR3 is given with its conserved first and last residue. D genes are given only for firm matches. Clone sizes are given selectively: once, few, many, or a class where the clone is expanded.

clone size	V gene	J gene	D gene	CDR3 protein	CDR3 DNA
-	TRBV18	TRBJ1-4	TRBD1	CAGSDRENEKLFF	TGTGCCGGCTCGGACAGGGAAAATGAAAAACTGTTTTTT
-	TRBV12-3/TRBV12-4	TRBJ2-7	-	CASSSIDLSYEQYF	TGTGCCAGCAGTTCCATAGACTTGAGCTACGAGCAGTACTTC
-	TRBV4-1	TRBJ2-6	TRBD2	CASSPTDRAGGVSGANVLTF	TGCGCCAGCAGCCCCACCGACAGGGCGGGAGGGGTCTCTGGGGCCAACGTCCTGACTTTC
many	TRBV30	TRBJ1-2	-	CAWNVPDRTKNYGYTF	TGTGCCTGGAACGTTCCCGACAGAACCAAAAACTATGGCTACACCTTC
many	TRBV28	TRBJ2-7	-	CASSLLYYEQYF	TGTGCCAGCAGTTTACTGTACTACGAGCAGTACTTC
many	TRBV27	TRBJ2-7	-	CASSSGNEQYF	TGTGCCAGCAGTTCAGGGAACGAGCAGTACTTC
many	TRBV11-2	TRBJ2-7	TRBD1	CASSRGQGTYEQYF	TGTGCCAGCAGCCGCGGACAGGGAACCTACGAGCAGTACTTC
many	TRBV28	TRBJ2-7	TRBD2	CASPPVGTSGRALYEQYF	TGTGCCAGCCCCCCGGTAGGGACTAGCGGGAGGGCCCTCTACGAGCAGTACTTC
-	TRBV28	TRBJ1-2	TRBD1	CASRSQGARGYTF	TGTGCCAGCAGGTCACAGGGGGCGCGGGGCTACACCTTC
many	TRBV5-1	TRBJ2-1	TRBD1	CASSLVVGQTGEQFF	TGCGCCAGCAGCTTGGTGGTGGGACAGACGGGGGAGCAGTTCTTC
-	TRBV4-1	TRBJ2-7	-	CASSQEANGRVHEQYF	TGCGCCAGCAGCCAAGAGGCAAACGGGAGAGTCCACGAGCAGTACTTC
once	TRBV7-9	TRBJ2-4	TRBD1	CASSLGQGNIQYF	TGTGCCAGCAGCTTAGGACAGGGGAACATTCAGTACTTC
-	TRBV29-1	TRBJ2-5	TRBD2	CSVVGTRYQETQYF	TGCAGCGTTGTAGGGACTAGGTACCAAGAGACCCAGTACTTC
many	TRBV24-1	TRBJ1-1	-	CATMGRMNTEAFF	TGTGCCACCATGGGACGGATGAACACTGAAGCTTTCTTT
many	TRBV7-9	TRBJ2-4	TRBD2	CASSLGGLELAKNIQYF	TGTGCCAGCAGCTTAGGGGGACTAGAACTAGCCAAAAACATTCAGTACTTC
many	TRBV7-8	TRBJ1-1	-	CASSLSTRGTLNTEAFF	TGTGCCAGCAGCCTATCTACCAGGGGCACTTTGAACACTGAAGCTTTCTTT
few	TRBV18	TRBJ2-7	-	CASSPDGFSYEQYF	TGTGCCAGCTCACCAGACGGATTCTCCTACGAGCAGTACTTC
many	TRBV27	TRBJ1-5	-	CASSSTGSSRQPQHF	TGTGCCAGCAGTTCCACAGGGAGCTCGCGGCAGCCCCAGCATTTT
-	TRBV20-1	TRBJ1-1	TRBD1	CSARWGQQNTEAFF	TGCAGTGCTAGATGGGGACAGCAGAACACTGAAGCTTTCTTT
many	TRBV28	TRBJ2-3	TRBD2	CASSLRGGGTDTQYF	TGTGCCAGCAGTTTGCGGGGGGGAGGCACAGATACGCAGTATTTT
-	TRBV11-2	TRBJ2-3	-	CASSPGQSQYADTQYF	TGTGCCAGCAGCCCAGGGCAGTCTCAGTACGCAGATACGCAGTATTTT
-	TRBV19	TRBJ1-4	-	CASSVTVTTNEKLFF	TGTGCCAGTAGTGTCACTGTCACAACTAATGAAAAACTGTTTTTT
many	TRBV13	TRBJ2-7	TRBD2	CASSLKSSGIYYEQYF	TGTGCCAGCAGCTTAAAGTCTAGCGGGATTTACTACGAGCAGTACTTC
many	TRBV27	TRBJ1-5	-	CASSPVGLSNQPQHF	TGTGCCAGCAGTCCCGTTGGTTTGAGCAATCAGCCCCAGCATTTT
-	TRBV2	TRBJ2-3	TRBD2	CASSEGTSGRATQYF	TGTGCCAGCAGTGAAGGAACTAGCGGGAGGGCTACGCAGTATTTT
few	TRBV12-5	TRBJ2-4	-	CASAVTATKNIQYF	TGTGCTAGTGCTGTCACAGCGACCAAAAACATTCAGTACTTC
few	TRBV4-1	TRBJ2-1	TRBD2	CASRQTGTSGNEQFF	TGCGCCAGCAGACAGACCGGGACTAGCGGGAATGAGCAGTTCTTC
many	TRBV28	TRBJ2-7	TRBD2	CASSSHLAGEIEQYF	TGTGCCAGCAGTTCCCATCTAGCGGGAGAAATCGAGCAGTACTTC
-	TRBV6-1	TRBJ2-2	-	CASFGQLSTGELFF	TGTGCCAGCTTTGGACAGCTAAGCACCGGGGAGCTGTTTTTT
-	TRBV2	TRBJ1-6	-	CASSGGRGSYNSPLHF	TGTGCCAGCAGTGGAGGGCGAGGCTCCTATAATTCACCCCTCCACTTT
many	TRBV7-2	TRBJ2-7	TRBD2	CASSAPLAGPSYEQYF	TGTGCCAGCAGCGCGCCACTAGCGGGACCCTCCTACGAGCAGTACTTC
once	TRBV18	TRBJ1-3	-	CASSPRILDSGNTIYF	TGTGCCAGCTCACCTCGCATTTTGGACTCTGGAAACACCATATATTTT
many	TRBV7-8	TRBJ1-6	-	CASSLTGEFNSPLHF	TGTGCCAGCAGCTTAACAGGCGAATTCAATTCACCCCTCCACTTT
-	TRBV11-1	TRBJ1-4	-	CASSLALDPGPENEKLFF	TGTGCCAGCAGCTTAGCGCTGGATCCGGGACCCGAAAATGAAAAACTGTTTTTT
many	TRBV11-3	TRBJ1-1	-	CASNFLHDGGAEAFF	TGTGCCAGCAACTTTTTACACGACGGGGGCGCTGAAGCTTTCTTT
many	TRBV6-1	TRBJ2-2	-	CASSSRTVNTGELFF	TGTGCCAGCAGTAGCCGGACGGTGAACACCGGGGAGCTGTTTTTT
few	TRBV12-3/TRBV12-4	TRBJ2-3	TRBD2	CAGSSRLAETDTQYF	TGTGCCGGCAGTTCCAGGCTAGCGGAGACAGATACGCAGTATTTT
few	TRBV30	TRBJ2-7	-	CAWSLKGALGSYEQYF	TGTGCCTGGAGTCTGAAAGGTGCCCTAGGCTCCTACGAGCAGTACTTC
-	TRBV7-8	TRBJ2-1	-	CASSFNILWDPNEQFF	TGTGCCAGCAGCTTCAACATCTTGTGGGACCCCAATGAGCAGTTCTTC
many	TRBV7-9	TRBJ1-1	-	CASSLISNSEAFF	TGTGCCAGCAGCTTAATTTCTAACAGTGAAGCTTTCTTT
many	TRBV11-3	TRBJ1-1	-	CASSLDSTGNTEAFF	TGTGCCAGCAGCTTAGATTCGACAGGAAACACTGAAGCTTTCTTT
many	TRBV6-1	TRBJ1-6	TRBD1	CASSSTRQGDSPLHF	TGTGCCAGCAGCTCCACGAGACAGGGTGATTCACCCCTCCACTTT
-	TRBV9	TRBJ1-2	-	CASSVDASPAYGYTF	TGTGCCAGCAGCGTAGACGCCAGCCCCGCCTATGGCTACACCTTC
many	TRBV12-3/TRBV12-4	TRBJ1-5	-	CASSQTYNQPQHF	TGTGCCAGCAGCCAGACATACAATCAGCCCCAGCATTTT
-	TRBV6-9	TRBJ2-2	TRBD2	CASSYRGTSGMNTGELFF	TGTGCCAGCAGTTATAGGGGGACTAGCGGGATGAACACCGGGGAGCTGTTTTTT
-	TRBV4-1	TRBJ1-1	-	CASSQPGSTPEAFF	TGCGCCAGCAGCCAACCTGGTTCGACCCCTGAAGCTTTCTTT
many	TRBV7-2	TRBJ2-3	TRBD2	CASLAANRYTDTQYF	TGTGCCAGCCTAGCGGCGAATAGGTACACAGATACGCAGTATTTT
few	TRBV29-1	TRBJ2-7	TRBD2	CSVELPGSGRNYEQYF	TGCAGCGTTGAACTCCCGGGTAGCGGGAGAAACTACGAGCAGTACTTC
few	TRBV7-9	TRBJ1-2	TRBD1	CASSLVDRGSEYYGYTF	TGTGCCAGCAGCTTAGTCGACAGGGGGTCGGAATACTATGGCTACACCTTC
-	TRBV19	TRBJ1-5	-	CASSIEKGQPQHF	TGTGCCAGTAGTATAGAAAAGGGACAGCCCCAGCATTTT
-	TRBV6-2/TRBV6-3	TRBJ2-1	-	CASSYLPTGLAEQFF	TGTGCCAGCAGTTACCTTCCTACAGGGTTGGCTGAGCAGTTCTTC